This passage covers 18 T cell receptor beta chains from one sample sequenced in a study of cytotoxic CD8 clonotypes in ibrutinib-treated CLL. Here immunoSEQ multiplex PCR was the method, and the copy in TCRdb shows in-frame clones only, minus some. The table lists 270,000 or so clones, roughly four fifths of them singletons. Sequencing was performed on PBMCs, taken at disease progression, from a patient treated with ibrutinib. The receptor source for this set is a human donor with chronic lymphocytic leukemia.

The chain employs TRBV5-1 and TRBJ1-1, with 7 positions matching TRBD1. The CDR3 has 12 residues. CDR1 and CDR2 from the germline V gene are SGHRS and YFSETQ. V trimming: 0 bases; J trimming: 12 bases; junction bases outside the gene matches: 5. CDR3 residues: CASSLGRGPTFF. The CDR3 DNA reads as TGCGCCAGCAGCTTGGGGAGGGGGCCAACTTTCTTT.

The chain employs TRBV19 and TRBJ2-7; the D call may be TRBD1 or TRBD2 (5 bases each). The germline CDR1 and CDR2 sequences are LNHDA and SQIVND (reference sequence). The CDR3 sequence is 14 residues long. Between the trimmed V and J ends, which lost 1 base and 3 bases, there was a span of 10 bases. The CDR3 is CASSIAGALYEQYF. CDR3 sequence (DNA): TGTGCCAGTAGTATAGCCGGGGCACTCTACGAGCAGTACTTC.

This clone occurred a few times. The J gene is TRBJ2-5, the V gene TRBV2, with D maybe TRBD2 (6 bases). This CDR3 has 14 amino acids. V dropped 6 bases and J dropped 0 bases, with 11 bases sitting between them. Germline V lookup: CDR1 SNHLY, CDR2 FYNNEI. As DNA, the CDR3 is TGTGCCAGCAGCCCGGGGAGGTACCAAGAGACCCAGTACTTC. This codes for CASSPGRYQETQYF.

The chain has TRBV9 and TRBJ1-4, with 7 nucleotides matching TRBD1. Germline V lookup: CDR1 SGDLS, CDR2 YYNGEE. V was pared by 4 bases and J by 2 bases, with 14 bases of the junction left unmatched. The CDR3 extends over 18 amino acids. CDR3 amino acids: CASSRDSRTGMTNEKLFF. CDR3 bases: TGTGCCAGCAGCCGGGACAGTCGAACCGGGATGACTAATGAAAAACTGTTTTTT.

The genes are TRBV5-1 and TRBJ2-5; 9 bases agree with TRBD2. V dropped 4 bases and J dropped 4; count of bases not matched to a gene: 8. Germline V CDR1 and CDR2: SGHRS, YFSETQ. The CDR3 has 15 amino acids. CDR3 sequence reads: CASSPLRGGTETQYF. CDR3 nucleotide sequence: TGCGCCAGCAGCCCTCTGCGGGGGGGAACAGAGACCCAGTACTTC.

About this clone: At the DNA level, this CDR3 is encoded by other sequences in the same sample as well. The chain combines TRBV15 with TRBJ2-5; no firm D call. V dropped 0 bases and J dropped 4 bases, with 3 bases sitting between them. CDR1 is LNHNV and CDR2 is YYDKDF in the germline V gene (reference sequence). The CDR3 sequence is 12 residues long. The CDR3 nucleotides read TGTGCCACCAGCAGAGATTTAGAGACCCAGTACTTC. Its protein product is CATSRDLETQYF. The variable domain in full, with the rest retrieved from reference TRBV15 and TRBJ2-5, is DAMVIQNPRYQVTQFGKPVTLSCSQTLNHNVMYWYQQKSSQAPKLLFHYYDKDFNNEADTPDNFQSRRPNTSFCFLDIRSPGLGDTAMYLCATSRDLETQYFGPGTRLLVL.

Only one count was recorded for this clone. This chain connects TRBV7-9 to TRBJ1-3, with 11 bases fitting TRBD1. Germline V lookup: CDR1 SEHNR, CDR2 FQNEAQ (reference sequence). With 3 bases clipped from V and 2 bases from J, the junction kept 3 bases outside the gene matches. This CDR3 region has 16 residues. The CDR3 DNA follows: TGTGCCAGCAGCTTGCCGGGACAGGGGGCTGGAAACACCATATATTTT. This translates into CASSLPGQGAGNTIYF.

Only a few counts were recorded for this clone. This chain links TRBV4-1 with TRBJ1-5, with a tentative D call TRBD1 (5 bases). With 1 base removed from V and 6 bases from J, the gap between germline ends came to 16 bases. This CDR3 has 16 residues. Germline V gives CDR1 MGHRA, CDR2 YSYEKL. Written as DNA, the CDR3 is TGCGCCAGCAGCCAAGGCGTAGGGGATCGTGGTCAGCCCCAGCATTTT. Encoded protein: CASSQGVGDRGQPQHF.

This clone was seen once. The chain recombines TRBV15 with TRBJ2-2; TRBD1 aligns across 8 bases. Germline V gene sequence: CDR1 LNHNV, CDR2 YYDKDF (reference sequence). Trimming cost V 1 base and J 4 bases; bases outside gene matches: 2. This CDR3 is built from 15 residues. The CDR3 is CATSRGQGFTGELFF. The CDR3 DNA follows: TGTGCCACCAGCAGAGGACAGGGGTTCACCGGGGAGCTGTTTTTT.

The CDR3 DNA follows: TGTGCCAGTAGTTCACCCTCGGACAGGCCGGGCAAAAAGCAGCCCCAGCATTTT. Its translation is CASSSPSDRPGKKQPQHF. This chain connects TRBV19 to TRBJ1-5; 7 bases map to TRBD1. V lost 5 bases to trimming and J lost 7 bases; unmatched junction nucleotides: 20. This CDR3 comprises 18 residues. Germline CDR1 reads LNHDA; CDR2 reads SQIVND (reference sequence). The whole variable domain, remainder taken from reference TRBV19 and TRBJ1-5, is DGGITQSPKYLFRKEGQNVTLSCEQNLNHDAMYWYRQDPGQGLRLIYYSQIVNDFQKGDIAEGYSVSREKKESFPLTVTSAQKNPTAFYLCASSSPSDRPGKKQPQHFGDGTRLSIL.

The chain employs TRBV9 and TRBJ2-3; 7 bases are a match to TRBD1. J was trimmed by 0 bases and V by 4 bases; bases with no gene match: 5. This CDR3 contains 15 residues. Germline CDR1 SGDLS, CDR2 YYNGEE. DNA of the CDR3: TGTGCCAGCAGCCAATACAGGGGAAGCACAGATACGCAGTATTTT. This encodes CASSQYRGSTDTQYF.

This clone was recorded once. The chain couples TRBV6-5 to TRBJ1-2; maybe TRBD1 (5 bases). The length of the CDR3 is 15 residues. V shed 0 bases and J shed 8 bases, with 16 bases lying between them. The germline CDR1 and CDR2 sequences are MNHEY and SVGAGI. CDR3 nucleotides: TGTGCCAGCAGTTACTCCTCGTCCGGGACGACAGGCTACACCTTC. This sequence encodes CASSYSSSGTTGYTF.

The V gene is TRBV2, the J gene TRBJ2-7; D is unresolved. Germline assignment: CDR1 SNHLY and CDR2 FYNNEI. Trimming removed 1 base from V and 6 bases from J, with 7 bases in between. This CDR3 contains 12 residues. For the CDR3, the DNA is TGTGCCAGCAGTGAAGAGGACGTCGAGCAGTACTTC. Residues: CASSEEDVEQYF.

The chain couples TRBV4-3 to TRBJ2-1; no firm D call. This CDR3 has 13 residues. V lost 0 bases, J lost 8 bases, and 8 bases lay in between. Per the germline V gene, CDR1 is LGHNA and CDR2 is YSLEER. As DNA, the CDR3 is TGCGCCAGCAGCCAAGATAGGACGCATGAGCAGTTCTTC. The encoded protein is CASSQDRTHEQFF.

This clone is large by share. The rearrangement uses TRBV14 and TRBJ2-3; D call uncertain. The V end lost 4 bases, the J end lost 4 bases, and 6 bases lay between the germline ends. This CDR3 spans 12 amino acids. Germline V gene sequence: CDR1 SGHDN, CDR2 FVKESK. The CDR3 loop is CASSLIPDTQYF. The DNA of the CDR3 is TGTGCCAGCAGCCTGATCCCAGATACGCAGTATTTT.

CDR3 DNA: TGCAGCGTCCGGTCGGGCCCTGGAAACACCATATATTTT. Encoded protein: CSVRSGPGNTIYF. This chain connects TRBV29-1 to TRBJ1-3; D gene uncertain. In germline, CDR1 is SQVTM, CDR2 ANQGSEA. Trimming shortened V by 6 bases and J by 2 bases, and 11 bases separated the two germline ends. The CDR3 sequence is 13 residues long.

The table lists this clone with a count of one. The chain links TRBV7-9 to TRBJ1-5; 8 positions match TRBD1. Trimming cost V 3 bases and J 5 bases; bases outside gene matches: 3. Looked up from germline, CDR1 is SEHNR and CDR2 is FQNEAQ (reference sequence). CDR3 size: 14 residues. The CDR3 loop reads CASSFGQGYQPQHF. The CDR3 DNA is TGTGCCAGCAGCTTTGGACAGGGTTATCAGCCCCAGCATTTT. Supplemented by reference TRBV7-9 and TRBJ1-5, the full variable domain reads DTGVSQNPRHKITKRGQNVTFRCDPISEHNRLYWYRQTLGQGPEFLTYFQNEAQLEKSRLLSDRFSAERPKGSFSTLEIQRTEQGDSAMYLCASSFGQGYQPQHFGDGTRLSIL.

The chain combines TRBV19 with TRBJ1-1, with D maybe TRBD1 (6 bases). The CDR3 consists of 14 residues. V lost 4 bases to trimming and J lost 2 bases, with 11 bases between them. Per germline, CDR1 LNHDA and CDR2 SQIVND (reference sequence). The CDR3 DNA is TGTGCCAGTAGTACCACAGGGCGAAACACTGAAGCTTTCTTT. Residues: CASSTTGRNTEAFF.